Each of the 24 T cell receptor beta chains below was sequenced from the same sample in a study of CXCR3-negative and CXCR3-positive naive CD8 T cells. Overall study findings and caveats: The study found more hydrophobic TRB CDR3s in CXCR3-positive naive cells than in CXCR3-negative naive cells.

The authors made the TRB cDNA libraries by 5' RACE using UMI labels. TCRdb re-called the 5' RACE reads and catalogs CDR3 proteins one per entry, DNA excluded. Its table records about 50,000 distinct CDR3 sequences. Their antigens remain unidentified. The source material was naive CXCR3+ CD8+ T cells from blood. Subset defined: CD45RO-CCR7+CD27+CD95- naive CD8+ T cells expressing CXCR3 (TNR3+). The origin of the receptors is a human donor in good health. Some clones in this sample may be carry-over from other donors' samples.

The chain joins TRBV20-1 to TRBJ1-1; TCRdb gives TRBD1 as the D gene, but with no DNA this cannot be confirmed. CDR3 length: 15 amino acids. Germline V CDR1 and CDR2: DFQATT, SNEGSKA (reference sequence). CDR3 in amino acids: CSARRRQDPNTEAFF.

V and J are TRBV12-3 or TRBV12-4 and TRBJ2-7. There are 12 residues in the CDR3. This CDR3 reads CASSLIDYEQYF.

V is TRBV5-1 and J is TRBJ2-1; without DNA, the TCRdb call of TRBD2 cannot be checked. CDR1 is SGHRS and CDR2 is YFSETQ in the germline V gene. The length of the CDR3 is 14 residues. CDR3 loop: CASSLEGGVNEQFF.

The chain combines TRBV7-9 with TRBJ1-5. Germline CDR1 is SEHNR and CDR2 is FQNEAQ (reference sequence). CDR3 length equals 14 residues. CDR3 amino acids: CASSNGDFGQPQHF.

V is TRBV6-5 and J is TRBJ2-7; TCRdb's assignment of TRBD1 cannot be checked, as there is no DNA. This CDR3 region has 14 residues. The germline gives CDR1 MNHEY, CDR2 SVGAGI. The CDR3 sequence: CASRPWTGGNEQYF.

The gene calls are TRBV3-1 and TRBJ2-1. Germline V gene sequence: CDR1 LGHDT, CDR2 YNNKEL (reference sequence). CDR3 length: 17 amino acids. The CDR3 loop is CASSQDPAQYSYNEQFF.

The J gene is TRBJ1-2, the V gene TRBV5-1; TCRdb's assignment of TRBD1 cannot be checked, as there is no DNA. Germline CDR1 and CDR2: SGHRS and YFSETQ. This CDR3 is 15 amino acids long. CDR3 region: CASSLVGLGGYGYTF.

The chain is built from TRBV20-1 and TRBJ1-2; TCRdb proposes TRBD1, but this gene call is untestable without DNA. CDR1 and CDR2 (germline): DFQATT, SNEGSKA (reference sequence). The CDR3 extends over 16 amino acids. The CDR3 loop is CSARARRGALVYGYTF.

CDR3 residues: CSATRDLSGNTIYF. J is TRBJ1-3 and V is TRBV20-1; TCRdb calls TRBD1, which cannot be checked without DNA. The CDR3 is 14 residues long. Per germline, CDR1 DFQATT and CDR2 SNEGSKA (reference sequence).

The chain's CDR3 is CASRTSGGDEQFF. The rearrangement joins TRBV7-2 to TRBJ2-1; the D call of TRBD2 rests on TCRdb alone, since no DNA is present to check it. The germline CDR1 and CDR2 sequences are SGHTA and FQGNSA. There are 13 residues in the CDR3.

The chain links TRBV29-1 to TRBJ2-7; lacking DNA, the TRBD1 call made by TCRdb goes unchecked. CDR1 SQVTM and CDR2 ANQGSEA come from the germline V gene. The CDR3 runs to 13 residues. CDR3 in amino acids: CSVDEGGHYEQYF.

This rearrangement joins TRBV7-9 to TRBJ2-7. CDR1 is SEHNR and CDR2 is FQNEAQ in the germline V gene (reference sequence). The length of the CDR3 is 13 residues. CDR3 region: CASSLSPTYEQYF.

This chain uses TRBV9 with TRBJ2-1. The CDR3 consists of 14 residues. Per germline, CDR1 SGDLS and CDR2 YYNGEE. This chain's CDR3 is CASSVESSYNEQFF. Looking up the rest from reference TRBV9 and TRBJ2-1 gives the full variable domain: DSGVTQTPKHLITATGQRVTLRCSPRSGDLSVYWYQQSLDQGLQFLIQYYNGEERAKGNILERFSAQQFPDLHSELNLSSLELGDSALYFCASSVESSYNEQFFGPGTRLTVL.

The chain carries TRBV4-3 and TRBJ2-7; the D gene TCRdb calls, TRBD1, cannot be checked with no DNA. CDR1 LGHNA and CDR2 YSLEER come from the germline V gene. The CDR3 is 14 amino acids. The chain's CDR3 is CASSQGRELDEQYF.

The gene calls are TRBV4-2 and TRBJ2-3; the D gene TCRdb calls, TRBD1, cannot be checked with no DNA. This CDR3 has 15 residues. Per the germline V gene, CDR1 is LGHNA and CDR2 is YNFKEQ. The CDR3 reads CASSQVAGRTDTQYF.

The chain combines TRBV29-1 with TRBJ2-7. The germline V gene has CDR1 SQVTM and CDR2 ANQGSEA. This CDR3 has 13 residues. CDR3 protein: CSVARSYSQEQYF.

This chain links TRBV29-1 with TRBJ2-4; no DNA is available, so the TRBD2 call from TCRdb remains unchecked. This CDR3 is built from 13 residues. In germline, CDR1 is SQVTM, CDR2 ANQGSEA. This chain's CDR3 is CSVDASGPDIQYF.

This chain connects TRBV29-1 to TRBJ2-2. The CDR3 covers 11 residues. Germline V gives CDR1 SQVTM, CDR2 ANQGSEA. CDR3 residues: CSGEGSGELFF.

The chain links TRBV3-1 to TRBJ1-1; there is no DNA to check the TCRdb D call of TRBD1. This CDR3 contains 16 residues. Germline CDR1 reads LGHDT; CDR2 reads YNNKEL (reference sequence). The CDR3 loop is CASSEQGTSMNTEAFF.

V gene TRBV15 combines with J gene TRBJ2-2; absent DNA, TCRdb's TRBD1 call cannot be checked. Germline V CDR1 and CDR2: LNHNV, YYDKDF (reference sequence). The CDR3 has 12 amino acids. This chain's CDR3 is CATSRQGQELFF.

The V call is TRBV19, the J call TRBJ2-1; the D call from TCRdb, TRBD2, cannot be confirmed without DNA. The CDR3 length is 15 residues. In germline, CDR1 is LNHDA, CDR2 SQIVND (reference sequence). This CDR3 is CASSRLAHSYNEQFF. Filled out from reference TRBV19 and TRBJ2-1, the complete variable domain reads DGGITQSPKYLFRKEGQNVTLSCEQNLNHDAMYWYRQDPGQGLRLIYYSQIVNDFQKGDIAEGYSVSREKKESFPLTVTSAQKNPTAFYLCASSRLAHSYNEQFFGPGTRLTVL.

The chain joins TRBV6-2 or TRBV6-3 to TRBJ2-7; the TRBD1 assignment by TCRdb is unverifiable without DNA. Germline V CDR1 and CDR2: MNHEY, SVGEGT. This CDR3 has 14 residues. The CDR3 loop is CASSYFLGGYEQYF.

This rearrangement joins TRBV4-1 to TRBJ2-7. The CDR3 extends over 14 amino acids. The germline V gene encodes CDR1 MGHRA and CDR2 YSYEKL. The CDR3 is CASSQGGNSYEQYF.

The chain uses TRBV6-5 and TRBJ2-7; checking the TCRdb D call of TRBD1 is not possible without DNA. Germline CDR1 and CDR2: MNHEY and SVGAGI. The CDR3 loop spans 14 amino acids. CDR3 amino acids: CASSLLNRANEQYF.